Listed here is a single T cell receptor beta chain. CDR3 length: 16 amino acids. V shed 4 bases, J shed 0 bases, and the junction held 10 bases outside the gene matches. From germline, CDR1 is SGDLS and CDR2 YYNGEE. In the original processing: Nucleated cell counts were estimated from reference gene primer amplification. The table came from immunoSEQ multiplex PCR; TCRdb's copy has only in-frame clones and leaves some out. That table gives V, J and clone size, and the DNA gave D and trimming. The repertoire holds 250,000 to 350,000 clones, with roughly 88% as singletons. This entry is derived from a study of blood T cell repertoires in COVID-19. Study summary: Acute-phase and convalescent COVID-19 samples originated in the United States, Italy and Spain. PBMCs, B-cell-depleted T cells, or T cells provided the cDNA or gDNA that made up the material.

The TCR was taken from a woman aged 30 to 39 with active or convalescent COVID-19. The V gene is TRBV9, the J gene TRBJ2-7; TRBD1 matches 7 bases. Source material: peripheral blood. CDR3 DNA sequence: TGTGCCAGCAGCCCCCAGGCAGGGACAGCCTCCTACGAGCAGTACTTC. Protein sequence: CASSPQAGTASYEQYF.